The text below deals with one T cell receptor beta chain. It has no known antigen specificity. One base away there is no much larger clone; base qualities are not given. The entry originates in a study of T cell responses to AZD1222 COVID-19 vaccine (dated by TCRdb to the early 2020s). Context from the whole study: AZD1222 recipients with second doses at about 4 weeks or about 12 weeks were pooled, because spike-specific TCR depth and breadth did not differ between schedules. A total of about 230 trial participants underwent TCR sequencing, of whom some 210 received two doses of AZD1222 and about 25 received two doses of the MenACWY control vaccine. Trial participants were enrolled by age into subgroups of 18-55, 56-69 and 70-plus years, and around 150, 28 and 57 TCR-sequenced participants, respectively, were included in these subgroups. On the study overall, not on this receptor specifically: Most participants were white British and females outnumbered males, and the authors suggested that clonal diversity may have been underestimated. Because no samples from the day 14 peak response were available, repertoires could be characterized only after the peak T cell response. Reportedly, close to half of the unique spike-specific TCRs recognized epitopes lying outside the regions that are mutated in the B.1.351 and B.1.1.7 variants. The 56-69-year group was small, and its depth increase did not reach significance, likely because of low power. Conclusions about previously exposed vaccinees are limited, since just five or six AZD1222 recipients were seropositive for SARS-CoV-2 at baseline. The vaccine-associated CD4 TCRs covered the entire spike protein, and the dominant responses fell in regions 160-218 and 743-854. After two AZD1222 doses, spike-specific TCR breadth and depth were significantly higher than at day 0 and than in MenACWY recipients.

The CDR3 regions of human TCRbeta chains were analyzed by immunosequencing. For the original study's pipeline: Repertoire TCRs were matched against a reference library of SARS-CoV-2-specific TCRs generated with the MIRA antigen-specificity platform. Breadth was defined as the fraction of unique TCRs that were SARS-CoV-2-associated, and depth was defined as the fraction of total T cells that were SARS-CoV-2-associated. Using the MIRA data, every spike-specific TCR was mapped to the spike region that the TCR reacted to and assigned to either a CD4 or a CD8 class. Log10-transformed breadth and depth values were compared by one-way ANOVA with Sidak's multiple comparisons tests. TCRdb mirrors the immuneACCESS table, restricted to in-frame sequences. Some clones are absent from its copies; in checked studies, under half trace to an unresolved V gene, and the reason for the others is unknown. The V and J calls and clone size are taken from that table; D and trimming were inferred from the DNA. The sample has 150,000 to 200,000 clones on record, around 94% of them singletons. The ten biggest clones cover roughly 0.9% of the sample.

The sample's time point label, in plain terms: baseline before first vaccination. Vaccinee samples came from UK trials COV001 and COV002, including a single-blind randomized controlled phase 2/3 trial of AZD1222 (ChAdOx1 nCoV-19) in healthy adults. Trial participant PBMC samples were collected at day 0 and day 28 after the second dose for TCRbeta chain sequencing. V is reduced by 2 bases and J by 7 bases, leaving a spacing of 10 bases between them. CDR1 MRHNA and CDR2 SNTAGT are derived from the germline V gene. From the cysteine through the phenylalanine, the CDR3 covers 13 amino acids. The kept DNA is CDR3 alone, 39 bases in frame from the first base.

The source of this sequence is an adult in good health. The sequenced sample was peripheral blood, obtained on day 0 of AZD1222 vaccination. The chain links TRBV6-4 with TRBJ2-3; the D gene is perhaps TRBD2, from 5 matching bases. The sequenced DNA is TGTGCCAGCAGTGACCCGGTCGGGAATACGCAGTATTTT. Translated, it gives CASSDPVGNTQYF.